This TCR beta chain was identified in a study of cytomegalovirus exposure and HLA in healthy donors. Primers included in the PCR were 60 Vbeta and 13 Jbeta primers. TCRdb keeps only in-frame clones here, not all; method: immunoSEQ multiplex PCR. The listing records 60,000 to 70,000 clones. Germline V gene lookup returns CDR1 KGHSH and CDR2 LQKENI. Germline trimming cut 0 bases from V and 5 bases from J; bases unmatched to any gene: 10. CDR3 length equals 18 residues. The sequence was obtained from a boy younger than 18 in good health and CMV-seronegative. V gene TRBV18 combines with J gene TRBJ2-1, with TRBD2 matching 10 bases. Sequences were obtained from PBMCs. The CDR3 loop is CASSPPIGSGGTHNEQFF. The CDR3 DNA is TGTGCCAGCTCACCACCAATAGGTAGCGGGGGGACTCACAATGAGCAGTTCTTC. Together with reference TRBV18 and TRBJ2-1, the CDR3 gives the full variable domain: NAGVMQNPRHLVRRRGQEARLRCSPMKGHSHVYWYRQLPEEGLKFMVYLQKENIIDESGMPKERFSAEFPKEGPSILRIQQVVRGDSAAYFCASSPPIGSGGTHNEQFFGPGTRLTVL.